A single T cell receptor beta chain is shown here with its context. Its binding antigen is unknown. One junction end does not reproduce the germline sequence, and a read error may be involved. The CDR3 holds 10 amino acids from the cysteine to the phenylalanine. Left in the record is the CDR3 DNA by itself, 30 bases read in frame from the first base. CDR1 is given as SQVTM and CDR2 as ANQGSEA, both from the germline V gene. The source of the sample is a study of tumor-infiltrating lymphocytes in primary liver carcinoma (dated by TCRdb to 2015 to 2018). Turning to the overall study: The five patients, three men and two women aged 30 to 69 years, had hepatocellular carcinoma (four) or combined HCC and intrahepatic cholangiocarcinoma (one). Repertoires from technical replicates were highly reproducible, with mean shared-clone rates roughly 0.87 and correlation coefficients above 0.95. Across five regions of each liver tumor, along with adjacent normal tissue and blood, the study brought together TCRbeta repertoire sequencing, expression microarrays and whole-exome sequencing. Tumors of the five patients were stage T1-T3 N0M0 with maximum diameters of 4.2 to 10 cm. To link TCRbeta repertoire diversity with the local molecular phenotype, the approximately 27 tumor region samples were profiled using Agilent mRNA microarrays. Each sample produced roughly 3.5 to 7.5 million productive TCRbeta reads, and read depth showed no significant difference between tissue types. A total of 35 or so specimens from 5 patients, comprising some 25 tumor regions, 5 adjacent noncancerous liver tissues and 5 peripheral blood samples, were covered by TCRbeta repertoire sequencing. Overall study outcomes, separate from this receptor: Because the samples were bulk and unsorted, CD4+ and CD8+ T cell repertoires could not be compared. Just about 8-25% of top clones turned up in all five regions of a tumor, which suggests spatial heterogeneity among tumor-infiltrating T cells. With just a few patients in the study, the authors point out that the findings should be validated in a larger study. Only the TCR beta chain was sequenced, so true repertoire diversity is likely underestimated because unpaired alpha chains were not captured. Repertoire overlap was found to be higher between tumor regions (mean roughly 36%) than between tumor-adjacent (roughly 17%) or tumor-blood (around 14%) pairs, consistent with antigen-driven expansion. A significantly larger repertoire fraction was made up by the top 250 clones in tumors than in blood (p = 0.039).

Using a constant-region primer and ProtoScript II reverse transcriptase, TCRbeta-specific cDNA was reverse-transcribed from 500 ng total RNA. Construction of the TCRbeta libraries relied on three nested rounds of multiplex PCR, following a slightly modified ARM-PCR procedure. Multiplex TRBV1-TRBV30 forward primers and a Cbeta reverse primer were used in the first two PCR rounds, each of which was run for around 10 cycles. Sample barcodes and Illumina adapters were added in a final 25-cycle PCR using Deep VentR polymerase. Before sequencing, amplicons between 200 and 500 bp were purified from gel using a QIAquick gel extraction kit. An Illumina HiSeq 2500 was used to sequence the TCRbeta amplicons with 250-bp paired-end reads. The study's own analysis went as follows. Reads were quality-trimmed with Trimmomatic v0.33, and paired reads were merged with FLASH v1.2.11 to recover full CDR3 sequences. MiGEC v1.2.1b assigned V, D and J germline segments to the rearranged TCRbeta sequences. Clonotype statistics and Shannon-Wiener diversity indices were computed with VDJtools v1.0.0. To reduce sampling bias, subsequent analyses other than the diversity analysis used only the 250 most abundant clonotypes in each sample. TCRdb reprocessed the public reads (quality trimming at Q25 with fastp, clone calling with MiXCR) and kept in-frame beta chains. Rows with a matching CDR3 protein are joined into one entry that keeps the most common DNA and genes. What appears here as the V and J calls and clone size reflects TCRdb's work, not the paper's. The sample table records 40,000 to 55,000 distinct CDR3 sequences; over 75% of these occur just once. The ten largest make up roughly a quarter of the sample.

Without any cell sorting, total RNA and DNA were extracted together from 20-30 mg of bulk tissue using the AllPrep DNA/RNA mini kit. Between late 2015 and early 2016, about 5 patients in China with histopathologically diagnosed primary liver carcinoma had their tumors surgically resected. Chronic HBV infection was present in the patients, and the patients were treatment-naive at sampling. Five spatially separated regions were sampled from each tumor: the superior, inferior, left-lateral and right-lateral poles, plus the tumor centre. Histology showed that every tumor sample contained more than 80% viable tumor cells. Fresh tumor and adjacent tissue pieces were bisected; one half was stored in RNAlater at -80°C, the other sent for histology.

This receptor chain uses TRBV29-1 and TRBJ2-1, with no confident D gene call. Sequencing was performed on liver tumor tissue from sampling region 5. The sample's cell subset or site label, in plain terms: tumor region T5, tumor centre. The TCR was taken from a man aged 35-49 years with primary liver carcinoma and hepatitis B virus infection. The sequenced DNA: TGCAGCGTGAAAGTATACAAGCAGCTCTTC. The resulting protein is CSVKVYKQLF.